This TCR beta chain was sequenced during a study of cytomegalovirus exposure and HLA in healthy donors (dated by TCRdb to 2016 to 2017). Turning to the overall study: According to an earlier analysis of 450 to 650 of the donors, 150 million to 200 million T cells yielded 117 million unique TCR beta sequences and around 280 Gb of sequence data. An early release covering about 600 HLA-typed donors comprised about 310 gigabases of sequencing data and tens of millions of unique TCR sequences. Of the 300 to 450 genotyped donors, about 84% fell in the genetic ancestry cluster associated with self-reported Caucasian donors. The study was designed to test whether signatures of past pathogen exposure could be identified by cataloging public T cell receptors. The study profiled the T cell repertoires of 666 subjects by immunosequencing and related them to cytomegalovirus serostatus. A separate validation cohort of 90 to 150 different subjects was used in addition to the approximately 640-subject first cohort. The study combined high-throughput TCR immunosequencing, statistical association of individual TCRs with disease status, and machine learning to predict cytomegalovirus infection status. To study patterns of TCR occurrence, a later analysis re-analyzed previously published TCR beta repertoires from 666 donors and added high-resolution HLA genotyping. Rather than using new phenotypic data, the later analysis identified candidate immune exposures from TCR beta sequences and from how often those sequences occurred across donors. An earlier analysis of about 600 of the donors used high-throughput TCR beta sequencing to judge whether each TCR beta V gene segment behaved as functional or pseudogenic. Alongside the repertoire data, information on donor age, sex, ethnicity and CMV serostatus was compiled. Genome-wide SNP genotypes for about 60% of the roughly 670 donors were used in a later genetic analysis, which treated that subset as a discovery cohort. Every discovery cohort repertoire had been produced on one sequencing platform. HLA typing included class I and class II loci at four-digit resolution. The number of donors typed differed by locus, with about 629-630 for A, B, C, DRB1 and DQB1, over 500 for DQA1, 606 for DPA1, and around 450 for DPB1. Because of strong linkage in the cohort, roughly five DR-DQ haplotypes were treated as single units for association and clustering. On average, roughly 250,000 unique TCR beta nucleotide sequences were sequenced per donor among a few hundred genotyped donors of the cohort, with 15% to 20% of those sequences being non-productive.

The library was produced with the immunoSEQ multiplex PCR assay. For the multiplex PCR, a mixture combining 60 forward primers for TCR Vbeta segments and 13 reverse primers for TCR Jbeta segments was used. The CDR3 region of rearranged TCR beta genes was amplified from genomic DNA with a multiplex PCR assay. Amplified TCR beta libraries were sequenced as 87-base-pair reads on the Illumina HiSeq System. The authors' analysis ran thus. A later analysis tallied roughly 76 million unique TCR beta chains across the 666 repertoires, and approximately 11 million of those chains were shared by two or more donors. Raw reads were error-corrected and collapsed into unique sequences with a nearest-neighbor algorithm that merged closely related sequences to remove PCR and sequencing errors. To assign V, D and J gene segments, CDR3 sequences were aligned to IMGT reference sequences. Each retained sequence needed at least a six-nucleotide match to both a V gene segment and a J gene segment. Rearrangements were called productive when the CDR3 lacked stop codons and stayed in frame with V and J; all others were non-productive. Following IMGT convention, CDR3 was defined as the stretch from the second conserved V-encoded cysteine to the conserved J-encoded phenylalanine. Sequences without an unambiguous match to a single V gene segment were excluded from the earlier analysis of about 600 of the donors. In an earlier analysis of roughly 500 of the donors, V segments were called functional above 56.7% productive rearrangements and were called segregating when the between-donor standard deviation exceeded 5%. A statistical classification framework was built for diagnosing cytomegalovirus status from the catalog of TCR beta chain sequences. V and J gene assignment, in a later analysis, came from comparing TCR nucleotide sequences with IMGT/GENE-DB human TR gene sequences. The TCRdist pipeline was used in a later analysis to assign CDR3 sequences and most-parsimonious VDJ recombination scenarios. In a later analysis, each TCR beta chain was defined by its CDR3 amino acid sequence together with its V-gene family, and reads without a unique V-gene family were excluded. A later analysis removed 550 to 700 highly shared, low-generation-probability nucleotide sequences to deal with suspected cross-contamination and a sequencing artifact. In a later analysis, a clonal expansion index was calculated for each public chain from normalized within-repertoire ranks of inferred template counts. A later analysis computed generation probabilities with a VDJ recombination model fitted to out-of-frame rearrangements, and checked the results against IGoR. In a later analysis, TCR-TCR, TCR-HLA and TCR-CMV co-occurrence was scored with hypergeometric tests, and a repertoire-size bias correction was applied to TCR pairs. A later analysis estimated false discovery rates by permuting HLA or CMV assignments 20 times. In a later analysis, co-occurring TCRs were grouped using DBSCAN, and TCRdist sequence similarity was added for clustering within HLA-allele-positive subsets. For co-occurrence clustering, repertoires with fewer than 30,000 or more than 120,000 public chains were excluded, along with four to six repertoires with anomalous nucleotide sharing. As stored in TCRdb, this immuneACCESS dataset retains in-frame rearrangements with V and J assigned. A fraction of the clones does not appear; measured against another copy, unresolved V genes explain less than half of the discrepancy, and the remainder lacks a known reason. V and J calls and clone size are copied from that table; D and trimming were computed from the DNA. The sample data list approximately 150,000 clones, and roughly four fifths of these were observed just once. The top ten constitute approximately 2.3% of the sample.

The research as a whole found: Because counts were too low, 15 to 20 rarely observed V segments, including chromosome 9 orphons, were excluded from the earlier analysis of 587 of the donors. In a later analysis, TCR association rates were found to vary across HLA loci, with the most associated TCRs seen for DRB1 alleles and the fewest for HLA-C alleles. Because some donors lacked HLA typing at each locus, the association tests relied only on the typed subset. Specific HLA alleles were associated with some 15,000 TCR beta sequences at a false discovery rate of 0.05 in a later analysis. Linkage disequilibrium might explain the correlated functional status among segregating V segments, but an unknown experimental factor could not be ruled out. The classifier was reported to diagnose cytomegalovirus status with high specificity and sensitivity in both the original and validation cohorts. In a later analysis, several top co-occurrence clusters were reported to appear linked to parvovirus B19, influenza, CMV and Epstein-Barr virus. An earlier analysis of around 600 of the donors showed that most TCR beta V segments appeared in productive rearrangements either about 87% or about 30% of the time, which broadly matched IMGT annotations. Only TCR beta chains were sequenced in this cohort, and the absence of alpha or paired-chain data limited detectable features. An association between a missense DCLRE1C variant and V-gene and J-gene trimming of TCR beta chains was found in a later genetic analysis and replicated in an independent cohort. According to a later analysis, most CMV-associated TCR beta chains appeared to be HLA-restricted, and the HLA associations seemed to be driven largely by CMV exposure. Because the 87-base-pair reads could not distinguish some IMGT-functional V segments, including TRBV6-2 and TRBV6-3, those segments were excluded. According to the authors, the approach could potentially be generalized to other disease states and immunological phenotypes. While some public TCRs were present in many individuals, most TCR sequences turned up only very rarely across donors. The presence/absence analyses assumed that sequencing depth was roughly uniform across donors, and that assumption may not be true. The study listed 164 TCR beta chains as associated with cytomegalovirus. When HLA alleles, especially DR and DQ, strongly co-occurred, TCR associations were difficult to assign to individual alleles. A further reported finding was that TCR beta sequences accurately predicted the HLA-A and HLA-B alleles for most subjects in the first cohort. A later analysis found that HLA-associated TCR beta chains were more clonally expanded and had lower generation probabilities than equally common non-associated chains. Compared with the approximately 670-donor mean, donors in an Asian-associated ancestry cluster had fewer N-insertions in productive TCRs, according to a later genetic analysis. Three of the identified cytomegalovirus-associated TCR beta chains were confirmed in vitro to be specific for cytomegalovirus antigens. A group of highly shared sequence variants was considered likely to be a technical artifact of the sequencing pipeline. Immune exposure information for the cohort was limited to CMV serostatus.

At the junction V is shortened by 6 bases and J by 0 bases, with 11 bases in between. CDR1 and CDR2 (MNHEY, SVGAGI) derive from the germline V gene. Taken from cysteine to phenylalanine, the CDR3 has 14 residues. The CDR3 DNA has 42 bases and is translated from base 1. The cohort was made up of 650 to 700 healthy bone marrow donors. All cohort members were sampled while nominally healthy, although unrecorded immune exposures were likely present. The donor was CMV seronegative and was included in the group of about 350 seronegative cohort members. A peripheral blood sample was provided by each donor, and peripheral blood mononuclear cells were used for TCR beta sequencing. The Qiagen DNeasy Blood Extraction Kit was used to extract genomic DNA from the blood cell samples. Of note for this clone: There is no known antigen for this receptor. Base qualities were left out, and no much larger clone turns up one base away.

The sequenced sample was PBMCs. The chain is assembled from TRBV6-5 and TRBJ1-2; the D gene remains uncertain. The TCR was taken from a female donor in good health and CMV-seronegative. For the CDR3, the sequence is CASRPDGANYGYTF. The sequence in DNA is TGTGCCAGCAGACCTGACGGAGCTAACTATGGCTACACCTTC.